This TCR beta chain is from a study of blood T cell repertoires in COVID-19. Only in-frame clones appear in the TCRdb table, and some are missing; sequencing was by immunoSEQ multiplex PCR. The sample has tens of thousands of clones; 75% to 95% are singletons. The germline V gene has CDR1 MNHNS and CDR2 SASEGT. With V trimmed by 1 base and J by 0 bases, 11 bases remained unmatched. The CDR3 spans 18 residues. The chain has TRBV6-1 and TRBJ1-2; 7 bases map to TRBD1. The origin of this receptor is a woman older than 75 with acute or convalescent COVID-19. Source material: peripheral blood. The CDR3 loop is CASSEENQGVSANYGYTF. The CDR3 nucleotides read TGTGCCAGCAGTGAAGAGAATCAGGGGGTGAGTGCTAACTATGGCTACACCTTC.